This record covers a single TCR beta chain. Its antigen target is currently unknown. No much larger clonotype is one base removed from it; base qualities were not supplied. The collaborating institutions used their own protocols to collect whole blood in K2EDTA tubes. For TCRbeta analysis, collaborator samples were shipped as frozen whole blood, as isolated PBMCs, or as DNA extracted from either sample type. This entry is derived from a study of blood T cell repertoires in COVID-19 (dated by TCRdb to between 2020 and 2021). Regarding the study in general: The collaborator samples originated in the United States, Italy and Spain and spanned the acute and convalescent phases of COVID-19. The prospective study material was composed of cDNA or gDNA derived from T cells, B-cell-depleted T cells, or PBMCs. The dataset comprised deeply sampled blood TCRbeta repertoires from subjects exposed to, actively infected with, or recovered from COVID-19. The repertoires were released in a freely available public database intended as a resource for research on the immune response to SARS-CoV-2. Samples came from the ongoing ImmuneRACE study (first 160 participants) plus 1,254 subjects from 6 global collaborators. A de-identified subject ID, COVID-19 status, age in years and sex were almost always included in the sample metadata. HLA class I and class II types, where available, came from metadata supplied by the sample provider rather than from assay-based typing. General findings and caveats noted by the study authors: How much clinical and demographic metadata was included differed by source and by participant, and the metadata was provided uncurated.

TCRbeta CDR3 regions were amplified from genomic DNA using the immunoSEQ Assay, a bias-controlled multiplex PCR. Turning to the authors' computational methods: The number of nucleated cells in each sample was estimated by amplification of reference gene primers within the assay. Sequence reads were collapsed and filtered to measure the absolute abundance of every unique TCRbeta CDR3 rearrangement. Productive Simpson clonality was computed per sample as the square root of Simpson's diversity index over productive rearrangements. What TCRdb holds here is the immuneACCESS table cut down to in-frame rearrangements. Part of the clones is not present; checked against another copy, under half of the missing clones reflect an unresolved V gene, and the others are unexplained. The V and J calls and clone size come from that table; D and trimming were worked out from the DNA. The sample includes 80,000 to 130,000 clones, with 88% observed a single time. The top ten hold about 6% of the sample.

The CDR3, from cysteine to phenylalanine, totals 11 residues. Kept here is only the CDR3 DNA, which spans 33 bases and is read in frame from base 1. For CDR1 and CDR2, the germline V gene lists SNHLY and FYNNEI. The V and J ends are trimmed by 6 bases and 3 bases, leaving 6 bases between them. The sequencing input was peripheral blood. This receptor was obtained from an older woman with acute or convalescent COVID-19. Recombination joined TRBV2 with TRBJ2-7, with the D gene uncertain. The bases read TGTGCCAGCAGCCCGCGCTACGAGCAGTACTTC. This sequence encodes CASSPRYEQYF.